The T cell receptor (beta chain) described here comes from a study of T cells after yellow fever vaccination. Making TCR cDNA involved 5'RACE template switching, which added UMIs and a universal primer site. TCRdb redid the calling of the 5' RACE reads with MiXCR, one entry per CDR3 protein. The table includes some 300,000 distinct CDR3 sequences, around 8.6% detected once. Study observations and caveats: Most primary-vaccination clones recurred post-booster (around 95% CD4, over 70% CD8). Although most clonotypes did not, a small share appeared in both CD4 and CD8 compartments.

About this clonotype itself: The antigen is undetermined.

The V and J ends lost 2 bases and 0 bases respectively, with 23 bases between them. This CDR3 is built from 19 residues. Germline CDR1 and CDR2: DFQATT and SNEGSKA (reference sequence). The material was CD4+ T cells sorted from PBMCs, obtained 5 days after the yellow fever booster vaccination. The receptor was derived from a young man who received the YFV17D yellow fever vaccine. The chain uses TRBV20-1 and TRBJ2-1, with D tentatively TRBD2 (7 bases). The CDR3 loop reads CSARSFGGGIYSSYNEQFF. The CDR3 DNA reads TGCAGTGCTAGATCCTTTGGGGGGGGCATTTACAGCTCCTACAATGAGCAGTTCTTC.